This TCR beta chain was captured by sequencing in a study of blood T cell repertoires in COVID-19. As to this clone: Germline is not matched at one junction end, which may reflect a read error.

Individuals drawn from 24 US areas were about 18 to 90 years old. The germline CDR1 and CDR2 sequences are LNHNV and YYDKDF (reference sequence). This CDR3 has 15 amino acids. As handled by the study authors: From reference gene primer amplification, estimates of nucleated cell counts were derived. Sequencing was performed with immunoSEQ multiplex PCR; in TCRdb, only in-frame clones are kept and a portion is missing. That table is the source of V, J and clone size, and D and trimming were worked out from the DNA. Of some 300,000 clones in the sample, more than 70% were seen once. V is TRBV15 and J is TRBJ1-3, with D uncertain. This receptor was obtained from a woman aged 55-75 years in a cohort exposed to, infected with or recovered from COVID-19 (not recorded which). Sequences were obtained from PBMCs or T cells enriched from blood (not recorded which). The CDR3 sequence is CATSRGVAARGGFHF. DNA for the CDR3: TGTGCCACCAGCAGAGGTGTGGCAGCCCGTGGAGGATTCCATTTT.